This T cell receptor (beta chain) was captured by sequencing in a study of monozygotic twins with inflammatory bowel disease. cDNA was produced in eight separate reactions per sample. TCRdb derives one entry per CDR3 protein from the 5' RACE reads, leaving out DNA. This table lists around 40,000 distinct CDR3 sequences. This CDR3 is 15 amino acids long. In germline, CDR1 is DFQATT, CDR2 SNEGSKA (reference sequence). Sequencing was carried out using blood. The sequence was obtained from a human donor with ulcerative colitis or Crohn's disease, or a healthy co-twin of an affected twin (not recorded which). V gene TRBV20-1 combines with J gene TRBJ1-1; the TCRdb D gene call, TRBD1, has no DNA to confirm it. The CDR3 here is CSARDALQGSAEAFF.